This entry lists 25 T cell receptor beta chains sequenced from one sample in a study of neurological immune-mediated disorders. Time point indicated: longitudinal time-point 2. TCRdb itself ran the 5' RACE reads through MiXCR, one entry per CDR3 protein. The repertoire has more than 30,000 distinct CDR3 sequences, less than 15% of them found once; the top ten carry 2% to 2.5%. The sample taken for sequencing was PBMCs. Receptor source: a woman in her forties in good health.

This clonotype showed up many times. CDR3 sequence reads: CASSQPTSGGADTQYF. For the CDR3, the DNA is TGTGCCAGCAGTCAGCCGACTAGCGGGGGTGCAGATACGCAGTATTTT. The chain carries TRBV6-5 and TRBJ2-3; 12 nucleotides agree with TRBD2. V was clipped by 5 bases and J by 4 bases; unmatched bases: 7. CDR1 is MNHEY, CDR2 SVGAGI, per germline. The CDR3 runs 16 residues.

The table lists this clonotype with many counts. V usage is TRBV20-1 and J usage is TRBJ2-7; no definite D call. With 0 bases removed from V and 0 bases from J, the gap between germline ends came to 6 bases. CDR3 size: 13 residues. Germline CDR1 reads DFQATT; CDR2 reads SNEGSKA (reference sequence). CDR3 nucleotides: TGCAGTGCTAGAGATCCCGCCTCCTACGAGCAGTACTTC. The encoded protein is CSARDPASYEQYF.

The chain joins TRBV28 to TRBJ2-1; D is uncertain. Per germline, CDR1 MDHEN and CDR2 SYDVKM. This CDR3 is built from 11 residues. V shed 3 bases and J shed 7 bases, with 4 bases lying between them. The CDR3 sequence is CASSFPNEQFF. The CDR3 bases are TGTGCCAGCAGTTTCCCGAATGAGCAGTTCTTC.

This clonotype was observed at least ten times. The chain joins TRBV7-2 to TRBJ2-2; the match to TRBD2 covers 7 bases. The V segment lost 2 bases and the J segment 1 base; nucleotides outside the gene matches: 4. The CDR3 contains 16 residues. The germline V gene has CDR1 SGHTA and CDR2 FQGNSA. In DNA, the CDR3 is TGTGCCAGCAGCTTAAGCGCTAGCGGGAACACCGGGGAGCTGTTTTTT. Its translation is CASSLSASGNTGELFF.

This clonotype was observed at least ten times. V and J are TRBV24-1 and TRBJ2-7; D possibly uses TRBD1 or TRBD2 (5 bases each). The V end lost 2 bases, the J end lost 1 base, and 14 bases lay between the germline ends. Germline lookup yields CDR1 KGHDR and CDR2 SFDVKD. CDR3 length: 16 amino acids. CDR3 bases: TGTGCCACCAGTGATTCCCGGGACGGGTATTCCTACGAGCAGTACTTC. Amino acid sequence: CATSDSRDGYSYEQYF.

This clonotype was counted at least ten times. V is TRBV5-1 and J is TRBJ2-2, with 8 bases identical to TRBD1. CDR3 size: 16 residues. Germline CDR1 and CDR2: SGHRS and YFSETQ. Germline trimming cut 4 bases from V and 2 bases from J; bases unmatched to any gene: 7. The CDR3 protein is CASSPGTGGNTGELFF. The CDR3 DNA is TGCGCCAGCAGCCCTGGGACAGGAGGTAACACCGGGGAGCTGTTTTTT.

This clonotype was found many times. This chain links TRBV3-1 with TRBJ2-1, with TRBD2 identical over 9 bases. CDR1 is LGHDT, CDR2 YNNKEL, per germline (reference sequence). CDR3 length: 16 residues. The J segment lost 5 bases and the V segment lost 1 base, leaving 6 bases of the junction unmatched. The CDR3 region is CASSQVALAGNNEQFF. The CDR3 DNA follows: TGTGCCAGCAGCCAAGTAGCGCTAGCGGGGAACAATGAGCAGTTCTTC.

This clonotype was recorded many times. The rearrangement joins TRBV20-1 to TRBJ1-1, with D perhaps TRBD1 (5 bases). Trimming shortened V by 6 bases and J by 11 bases, and 13 bases separated the two germline ends. Germline CDR1 reads DFQATT; CDR2 reads SNEGSKA (reference sequence). There are 10 residues in the CDR3. CDR3 nucleotide sequence: TGCAGTGCCCAAGGGGAGGGGGCTTTCTTT. The encoded protein is CSAQGEGAFF.

Sample share makes this clonotype medium-sized. The chain joins TRBV5-1 to TRBJ2-7, with 7 positions matching TRBD2. The CDR3 extends over 16 amino acids. Germline CDR1 and CDR2: SGHRS and YFSETQ. Trimming cost V 4 bases and J 2 bases; bases outside gene matches: 12. The CDR3 reads CASSPTGDYHTYEQYF. For the CDR3, the DNA is TGCGCCAGCAGCCCGACTGGGGACTACCACACCTACGAGCAGTACTTC.

This clonotype was seen many times. This chain connects TRBV15 to TRBJ1-5; 9 nucleotides agree with TRBD1. The CDR3 loop spans 16 amino acids. V shed 0 bases, J shed 8 bases, and the junction held 8 bases outside the gene matches. Per germline, CDR1 LNHNV and CDR2 YYDKDF (reference sequence). CDR3 in DNA: TGTGCCACCAGCAGAGACGCGGGACAGGGAACAGAGCCCCAGCATTTT. Protein product: CATSRDAGQGTEPQHF.

This clonotype was observed many times. The genes are TRBV7-2 and TRBJ2-7; 12 bases line up with TRBD2. With 3 bases clipped from V and 3 bases from J, the junction kept 3 bases outside the gene matches. Germline lookup yields CDR1 SGHTA and CDR2 FQGNSA. The CDR3 consists of 15 residues. This CDR3 reads CASSLRTSGIYEQYF. CDR3 nucleotide sequence: TGTGCCAGCAGCTTGCGGACTAGCGGGATCTACGAGCAGTACTTC.

About this clonotype: A read error may account for a junction end that differs from germline. The V gene is TRBV5-5, the J gene TRBJ2-7; no clear D. CDR1 and CDR2 from the germline V gene are SGHKS and YYEKEE (reference sequence). The CDR3 loop spans 12 amino acids. The CDR3 protein is CANSRSSYEQYF. The CDR3 bases are TGTGCCAACAGCCGATCGAGCTACGAGCAGTACTTC.

Comment on this clonotype: A much larger clone differs from this one at a single base, so this may be a read error. DNA for the CDR3: TGCAGCGTTGAAGGGGTGTGCTCTCACTATGGCTACACCTTC. This encodes CSVEGVCSHYGYTF. V and J are TRBV29-1 and TRBJ1-2; no firm D call. The germline V and J ends were trimmed by 1 base and 3 bases, with 12 bases remaining between them. The germline V gene has CDR1 SQVTM and CDR2 ANQGSEA. The CDR3 sequence is 14 residues long.

In its sample, this clonotype was seen many times. The chain has TRBV5-5 and TRBJ2-1, with D unclear. The CDR3 is 13 amino acids. Trimming took 0 bases from V and 4 from J, leaving 5 bases between them. Germline V gives CDR1 SGHKS, CDR2 YYEKEE (reference sequence). The CDR3 region has the DNA TGTGCCAGCAGCTTGGTCGGATACAATGAGCAGTTCTTC. This codes for CASSLVGYNEQFF.

The gene calls are TRBV7-8 and TRBJ2-2; D is perhaps TRBD2 (7 bases). The V gene lost 2 bases and the J gene lost 5 bases, with 15 bases spanning the gap. CDR1 and CDR2 (germline): SGHVS, FQNEAQ. This CDR3 region has 16 residues. The CDR3 loop is CASSLMNREGTGELFF. The DNA of the CDR3 is TGTGCCAGCAGCTTAATGAACAGGGAGGGAACCGGGGAGCTGTTTTTT.

This clonotype was seen repeatedly, ten times or more. The rearrangement joins TRBV12-3 or TRBV12-4 to TRBJ1-2, with D unclear. V lost 1 base to trimming and J lost 7 bases, with 10 bases between them. The CDR3 contains 13 residues. The CDR3 DNA sequence: TGTGCCAGCAGTTTAGGAAAATCGAGTGGCTACACCTTC. Protein: CASSLGKSSGYTF.

Points on this clonotype: The junction shows a germline mismatch at one end, possibly a read error. The gene calls are TRBV12-3 or TRBV12-4 and TRBJ1-4, with a possible D match to TRBD1 (5 bases). The CDR3 consists of 15 residues. Here the CDR3 reads CASSPEGSPKEKLFF. CDR3 bases: TGTGCCAGCAGTCCTGAGGGGTCCCCTAAAGAAAAACTGTTTTTT.

This clonotype was seen repeatedly, ten times or more. The chain uses TRBV20-1 and TRBJ2-7; D gene ambiguous. Germline CDR1 and CDR2: DFQATT and SNEGSKA (reference sequence). Deletions cut 6 bases from V and 4 bases from J, with 19 bases between. The CDR3 covers 14 residues. The CDR3 DNA follows: TGCAGTGCGGACGGACCTTATGACGGTTACGAGCAGTACTTC. Its translation: CSADGPYDGYEQYF.

Ten or more counts support this clonotype. V and J are TRBV10-3 and TRBJ2-2, with 9 bases lining up with TRBD1. This CDR3 contains 16 residues. V dropped 7 bases and J dropped 2; count of bases not matched to a gene: 8. Germline values: CDR1 ENHRY, CDR2 SYGVKD. CDR3 protein: CAIKSSGQGNTGELFF. Written as DNA, the CDR3 is TGTGCCATCAAGTCCTCGGGACAGGGAAACACCGGGGAGCTGTTTTTT.

This clonotype was recorded at least ten times. This chain links TRBV20-1 with TRBJ1-1, with 9 bases aligning to TRBD1. This CDR3 contains 14 residues. V lost 3 bases and J lost 8; bases outside the gene matches: 10. CDR1 DFQATT and CDR2 SNEGSKA come from the germline V gene (reference sequence). In DNA, the CDR3 is TGCAGTGCTAGTCCCCCTGGGGACAGGGTGGAAGCTTTCTTT. It specifies CSASPPGDRVEAFF.

This clonotype showed up many times. The rearrangement links TRBV29-1 to TRBJ1-1; 7 nucleotides align to TRBD1. Germline V CDR1 and CDR2: SQVTM, ANQGSEA. The V segment lost 5 bases and the J segment 1 base; nucleotides outside the gene matches: 4. This CDR3 region has 13 residues. The CDR3 sequence is CSVPGQKNTEAFF. The CDR3 nucleotides read TGCAGCGTTCCGGGACAGAAGAACACTGAAGCTTTCTTT.

This clonotype has at least ten counts. The chain combines TRBV6-6 with TRBJ2-1, with D possibly TRBD2 on 6 matching bases. V was pared by 10 bases and J by 2 bases, with 18 bases between. CDR3 length: 15 residues. Per germline, CDR1 MNHNY and CDR2 SVGAGI (reference sequence). CDR3 DNA sequence: TGTGCCACCTGGCACCGGGAGAGTCCCTACAATGAGCAGTTCTTC. Translation: CATWHRESPYNEQFF.

This clonotype has ten or more counts. V and J are TRBV5-6 and TRBJ2-6; D remains unclear. The CDR3 length is 18 residues. Per germline, CDR1 SGHDT and CDR2 YYEEEE. Trimming pared 1 base from V and 2 bases from J, leaving 16 bases between. The CDR3 protein is CASSLFSPWAPGANVLTF. DNA for the CDR3: TGTGCCAGCAGCTTGTTCAGTCCGTGGGCCCCTGGGGCCAACGTCCTGACTTTC. Full variable domain (remainder filled in from reference TRBV5-6 and TRBJ2-6): DAGVTQSPTHLIKTRGQQVTLRCSPKSGHDTVSWYQQALGQGPQFIFQYYEEEERQRGNFPDRFSGHQFPNYSSELNVNALLLGDSALYLCASSLFSPWAPGANVLTFGAGSRLTVL.

The V and J genes are TRBV5-1 and TRBJ2-5; D perhaps matches TRBD2 (5 bases). This CDR3 has 11 amino acids. Germline-derived CDR1 and CDR2 are SGHRS and YFSETQ. With 6 bases removed from V and 4 bases from J, the gap between germline ends came to 7 bases. DNA of the CDR3: TGCGCCAGCACCGCGGGAGAGACCCAGTACTTC. It specifies CASTAGETQYF.

This clonotype was seen repeatedly, ten times or more. The chain links TRBV9 to TRBJ2-1; either TRBD1 or TRBD2 may supply D (5 bases each). V shed 1 base and J shed 9 bases, with 14 bases lying between them. Germline CDR1 SGDLS, CDR2 YYNGEE. The CDR3 totals 14 residues. The DNA for the CDR3 is TGTGCCAGCAGCGTATTCTCGCAGGGACCTGAGCAGTTCTTC. This sequence encodes CASSVFSQGPEQFF.